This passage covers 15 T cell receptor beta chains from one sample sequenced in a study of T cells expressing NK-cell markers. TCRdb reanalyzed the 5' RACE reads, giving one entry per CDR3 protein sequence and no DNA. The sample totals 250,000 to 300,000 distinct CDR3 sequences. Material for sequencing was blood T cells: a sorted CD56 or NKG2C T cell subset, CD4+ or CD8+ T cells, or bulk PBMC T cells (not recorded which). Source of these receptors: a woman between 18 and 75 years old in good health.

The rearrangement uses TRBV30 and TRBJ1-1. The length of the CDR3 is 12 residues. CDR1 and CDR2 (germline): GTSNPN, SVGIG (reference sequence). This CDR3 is CAWSRVYTEAFF.

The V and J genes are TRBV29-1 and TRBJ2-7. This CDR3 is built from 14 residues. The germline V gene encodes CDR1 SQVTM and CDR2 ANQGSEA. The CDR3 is CSVGKDITPYEQYF.

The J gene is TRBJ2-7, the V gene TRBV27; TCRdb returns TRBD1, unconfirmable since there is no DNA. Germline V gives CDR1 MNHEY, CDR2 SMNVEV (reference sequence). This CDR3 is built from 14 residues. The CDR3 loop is CASRPRQGQYEQYF.

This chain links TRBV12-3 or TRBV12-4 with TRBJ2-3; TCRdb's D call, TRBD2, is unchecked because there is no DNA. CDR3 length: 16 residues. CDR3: CASSSRAGGPTDTQYF.

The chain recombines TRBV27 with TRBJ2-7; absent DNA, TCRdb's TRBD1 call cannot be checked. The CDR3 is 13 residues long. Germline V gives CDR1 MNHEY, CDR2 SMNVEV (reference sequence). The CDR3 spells CASSAGPSYEQYF.

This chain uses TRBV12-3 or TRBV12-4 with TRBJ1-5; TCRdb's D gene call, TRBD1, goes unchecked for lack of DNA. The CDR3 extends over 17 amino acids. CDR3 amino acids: CASSSQSAGGADQPQHF.

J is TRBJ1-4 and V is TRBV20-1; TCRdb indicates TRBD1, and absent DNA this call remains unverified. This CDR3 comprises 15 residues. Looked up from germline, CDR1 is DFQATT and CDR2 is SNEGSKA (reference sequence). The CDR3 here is CSASPPAGKNEKLFF.

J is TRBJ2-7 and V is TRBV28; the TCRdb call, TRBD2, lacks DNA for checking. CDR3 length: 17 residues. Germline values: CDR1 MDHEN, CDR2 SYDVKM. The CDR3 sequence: CASSPPLAGISSYEQYF.

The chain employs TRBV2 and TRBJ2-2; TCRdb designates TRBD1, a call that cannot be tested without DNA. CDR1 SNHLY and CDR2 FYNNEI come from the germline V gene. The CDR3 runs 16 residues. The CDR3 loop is CASSELGGRDTGELFF.

The CDR3 protein is CASSLAVGANNEQFF. The V gene is TRBV5-4, the J gene TRBJ2-1; checking the TCRdb D call of TRBD1 is not possible without DNA. Germline-derived CDR1 and CDR2 are SGHNT and YYREEE (reference sequence). The CDR3 totals 15 residues.

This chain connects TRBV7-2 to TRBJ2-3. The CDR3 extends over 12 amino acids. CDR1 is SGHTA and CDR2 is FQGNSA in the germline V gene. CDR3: CASSPTSGTQYF.

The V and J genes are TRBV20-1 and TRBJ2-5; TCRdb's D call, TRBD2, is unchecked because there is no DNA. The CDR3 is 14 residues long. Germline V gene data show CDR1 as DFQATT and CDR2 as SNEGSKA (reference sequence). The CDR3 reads CSAALAQGGETQYF.

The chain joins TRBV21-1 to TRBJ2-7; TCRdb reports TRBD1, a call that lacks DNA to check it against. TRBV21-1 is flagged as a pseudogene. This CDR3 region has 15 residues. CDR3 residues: CASRGVGGSSYEQYF.

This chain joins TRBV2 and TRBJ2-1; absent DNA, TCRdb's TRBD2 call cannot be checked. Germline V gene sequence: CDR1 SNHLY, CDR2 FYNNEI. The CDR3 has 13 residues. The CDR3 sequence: CARLAGPGDEQFF.

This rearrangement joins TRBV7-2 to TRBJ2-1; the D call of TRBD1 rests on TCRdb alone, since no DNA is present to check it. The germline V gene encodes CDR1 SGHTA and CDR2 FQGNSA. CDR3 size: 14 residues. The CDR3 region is CASSLAGGLNEQYF.